This TCR beta chain was recovered during a study of blood T cell repertoires in COVID-19. Background on the study: COVID-19 samples from acute and convalescent phases originated in the United States, Italy and Spain. Sources were T cells, B-cell-depleted T cells, or PBMCs; the material itself was cDNA or gDNA.

TCRdb's copy holds only in-frame clones and misses some; the assay was immunoSEQ multiplex PCR. The sample lists about 170,000 clones; 89% were seen once. Deletions cut 5 bases from V and 2 bases from J, with 8 bases between. The CDR3 is made up of 13 amino acids. CDR1 and CDR2 from the germline V gene are SGHTA and FQGNSA. Participants came from fewer than 25 US areas, aged roughly 18 to 100 years. This chain joins TRBV7-2 and TRBJ2-3, with a possible D match to TRBD2 (6 bases). The clonotype originates from a woman aged 18-35 years who had recovered from COVID-19. The specimen was PBMCs or T cells enriched from blood (not recorded which). The CDR3 DNA follows: TGTGCCAGCAGCCGACTAGACACAGATACGCAGTATTTT. This translates into CASSRLDTDTQYF.